This TCR beta chain is drawn from a study of T cell responses to AZD1222 COVID-19 vaccine. About this clone itself: Antigen: not known.

The V end lost 6 bases, the J end lost 3 bases, and 12 bases lay between the germline ends. There are 14 residues in the CDR3. Germline V lookup: CDR1 MDHEN, CDR2 SYDVKM. Findings and limits, study-wide: The number of AZD1222 recipients seropositive at baseline was only 6 or 7. Only after the peak T cell response were repertoires sampled. A mostly white British donor set with more females was recruited, and clonal diversity was possibly underestimated. Unmutated variant regions are reportedly the target of nearly half of TCRs that are spike-specific.

Data came from immunoSEQ multiplex PCR; TCRdb stores just in-frame clones and leaves some out. The sample has 120,000 or so clones, around 90% seen once. Here the sequenced sample was peripheral blood, taken on day 0 of AZD1222 vaccination. This TCR was sampled from an adult in good health. This chain links TRBV28 with TRBJ1-3; D is ambiguous. CDR3 in DNA: TGTGCCAGCAGCTCAGGAGGCCTTGGAAACACCATATATTTT. Translated, it gives CASSSGGLGNTIYF.